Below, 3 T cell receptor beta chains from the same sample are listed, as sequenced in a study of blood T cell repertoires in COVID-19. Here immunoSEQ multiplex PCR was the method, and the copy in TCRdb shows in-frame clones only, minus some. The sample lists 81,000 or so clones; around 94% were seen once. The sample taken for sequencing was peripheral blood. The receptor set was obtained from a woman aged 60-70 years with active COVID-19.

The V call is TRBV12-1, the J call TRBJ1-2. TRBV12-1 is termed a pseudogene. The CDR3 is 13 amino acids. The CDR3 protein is CASSFVGILGYTF. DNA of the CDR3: TGTGCCAGCAGCTTTGTCGGGATTTTGGGCTACACCTTC.

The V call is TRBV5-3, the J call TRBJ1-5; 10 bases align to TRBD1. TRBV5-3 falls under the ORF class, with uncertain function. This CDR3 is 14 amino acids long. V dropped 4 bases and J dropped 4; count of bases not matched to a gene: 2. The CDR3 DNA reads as TGTGCCAGAAGCCGGGGACAGGGGAATCAGCCCCAGCATTTT. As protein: CARSRGQGNQPQHF.

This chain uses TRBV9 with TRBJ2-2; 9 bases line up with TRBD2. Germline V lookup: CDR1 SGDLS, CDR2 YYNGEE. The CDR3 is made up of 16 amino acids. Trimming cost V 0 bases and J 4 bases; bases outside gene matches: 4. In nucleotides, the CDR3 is TGTGCCAGCAGCGTAGAGCGGGAGGTTTTCACCGGGGAGCTGTTTTTT. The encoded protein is CASSVEREVFTGELFF.